This T cell receptor beta chain was documented in a study of cytomegalovirus exposure and HLA in healthy donors. The PCR contained 60 Vbeta and 13 Jbeta primers. Using immunoSEQ multiplex PCR, the repertoire was profiled, and TCRdb retains in-frame clones only, with some absent. The sample carries fewer than 300,000 clones, around 86% recorded once. The CDR3 is 18 residues long. With 5 bases clipped from V and 0 bases from J, the junction kept 13 bases outside the gene matches. Germline V lookup: CDR1 SEHNR, CDR2 FQNEAQ (reference sequence). This chain uses TRBV7-9 with TRBJ2-1; TRBD2 matches 7 bases. Sequenced: PBMCs. The sequence was obtained from a man in his forties in good health and CMV-seropositive. In nucleotides, the CDR3 is TGTGCCAGCAGCGCGGGGGTTATAGCGGAAAGCTCCTACAATGAGCAGTTCTTC. It translates to CASSAGVIAESSYNEQFF.